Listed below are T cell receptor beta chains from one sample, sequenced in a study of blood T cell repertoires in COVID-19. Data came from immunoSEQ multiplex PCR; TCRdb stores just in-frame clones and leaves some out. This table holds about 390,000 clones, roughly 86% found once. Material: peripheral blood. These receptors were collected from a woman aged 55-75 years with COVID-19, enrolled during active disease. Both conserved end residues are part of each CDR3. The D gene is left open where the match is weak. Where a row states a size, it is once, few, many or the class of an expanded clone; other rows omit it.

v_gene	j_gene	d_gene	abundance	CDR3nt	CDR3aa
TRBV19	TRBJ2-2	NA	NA	TGTGCCAGTTTGGGGGCGAACGCCGGGGAGCTGTTTTTT	CASLGANAGELFF
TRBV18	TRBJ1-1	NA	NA	TGTGCCAGCTCACCAACGCCGGCCCGGGGAATCATGAACACTGAAGCTTTCTTT	CASSPTPARGIMNTEAFF
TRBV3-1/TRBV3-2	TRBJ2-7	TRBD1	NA	TGTGCCAGCAGCCATTCCGACAGGGGGCCCTACGAGCAGTACTTC	CASSHSDRGPYEQYF
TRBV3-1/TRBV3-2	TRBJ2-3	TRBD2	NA	TGTGCCAGCAGCCGCCAGGGGACTAGCGGGGGGCAGGGCACAGATACGCAGTATTTT	CASSRQGTSGGQGTDTQYF
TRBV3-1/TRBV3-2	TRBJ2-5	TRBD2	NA	TGTGCCAGCAGCCAAGGTTTGATAGCGGGGACTCAAGAGACCCAGTACTTC	CASSQGLIAGTQETQYF
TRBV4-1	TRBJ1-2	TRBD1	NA	TGCGCCAGCAGCCCTTCCACCGGGACAGGGGGCTATGGCTACACCTTC	CASSPSTGTGGYGYTF
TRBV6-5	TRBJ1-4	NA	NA	TGTGCCAGCAGTCTCGGAGTTCCTAATGAAAAACTGTTTTTT	CASSLGVPNEKLFF
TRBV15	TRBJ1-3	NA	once	TGTGCCACCAGCAGAGATTCGGGGATTGGAAACACCATATATTTT	CATSRDSGIGNTIYF
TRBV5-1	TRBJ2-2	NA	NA	TGCGCCAGCAGATCGACCCCCGCATACAGAACCGGGGAGCTGTTTTTT	CASRSTPAYRTGELFF
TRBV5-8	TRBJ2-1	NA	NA	TGTGCCAGCAGCCTAGGGGGCTCCTACAATGAGCAGTTCTTC	CASSLGGSYNEQFF
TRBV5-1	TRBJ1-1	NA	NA	TGCGCCAGCAGCTTGGGGCAGTATTTATCTGAAGCTTTCTTT	CASSLGQYLSEAFF
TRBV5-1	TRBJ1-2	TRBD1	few	TGCGCCAGCAGCTTGGGACAGGGTTACTATGGCTACACCTTC	CASSLGQGYYGYTF
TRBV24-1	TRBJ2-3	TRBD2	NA	TGTGCCACCAGTGATTGGGTAGCGGGGGGTACAGATACGCAGTATTTT	CATSDWVAGGTDTQYF
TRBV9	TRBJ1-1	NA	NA	TGTGCCAGCAGCGTACATGGAGACACTGAAGCTTTCTTT	CASSVHGDTEAFF
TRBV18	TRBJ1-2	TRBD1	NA	TGTGCCAGCTCACAAGGACAGGGCGCTAACTATGGCTACACCTTC	CASSQGQGANYGYTF
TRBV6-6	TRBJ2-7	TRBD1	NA	TGTGCCAGCAGTGACAGGGAATTGTACGAGCAGTACTTC	CASSDRELYEQYF
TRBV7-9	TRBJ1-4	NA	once	TGTGCCAGCAGCTTAACCCAGATGGAAAAACTGTTTTTT	CASSLTQMEKLFF
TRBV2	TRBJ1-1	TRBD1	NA	TGTGCCAGCACCATTAGGACAGGGGCGGACGCTGAAGCTTTCTTT	CASTIRTGADAEAFF
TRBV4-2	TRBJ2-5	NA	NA	TGTGCCAGCAGCCGCGGCGGTGCACAAGAGACCCAGTACTTC	CASSRGGAQETQYF
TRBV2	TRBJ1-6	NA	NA	TGTGCCAGCAGTAACACCGACATCTATAATTCACCCCTCCACTTT	CASSNTDIYNSPLHF
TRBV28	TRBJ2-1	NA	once	TGTGCCAGCAGTTCCTATAGCTACGAGCAGTTCTTC	CASSSYSYEQFF
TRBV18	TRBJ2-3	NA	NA	TGTGCCAGCTCACACTCGATCGCAGATACGCAGTATTTT	CASSHSIADTQYF
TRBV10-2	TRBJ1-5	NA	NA	TGCGCCAGCAGTGAGAGGAGGGGCCCCCAGCCCCAGCATTTT	CASSERRGPQPQHF
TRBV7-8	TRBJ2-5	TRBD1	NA	TGTGCCAGCAGCCTAAATACAGGGGTCCAAGAGACCCAGTACTTC	CASSLNTGVQETQYF
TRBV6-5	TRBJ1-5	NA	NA	TGTGCCAGCAGTCCCCGCCAGTATCAGCCCCAGCATTTT	CASSPRQYQPQHF
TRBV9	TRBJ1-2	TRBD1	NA	TGTGCCAGCAGCCAGACAGGGGTCGGTGGCTACACCTTC	CASSQTGVGGYTF
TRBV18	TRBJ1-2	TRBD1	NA	TGTGCCAGCTCACCGCGGGACAGGGGGTCCAACTATGGCTACACCTTC	CASSPRDRGSNYGYTF
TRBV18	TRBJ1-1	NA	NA	TGTGCCAGCTCACCACGAGTAACGACAGCCAACACTGAAGCTTTCTTT	CASSPRVTTANTEAFF
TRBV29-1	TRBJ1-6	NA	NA	TGCAGCCTCCGGAACGGGGGGTCGGGCTCCTATAATTCACCCCTCCACTTT	CSLRNGGSGSYNSPLHF
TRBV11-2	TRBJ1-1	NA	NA	TGTGCCAGCAGCCAGGAAGGAGGTTGGACTGAAGCTTTCTTT	CASSQEGGWTEAFF
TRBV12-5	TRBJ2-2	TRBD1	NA	TGTGCTAGTGGCTTGACAGGGGAGCCGACCGGGGAGCTGTTTTTT	CASGLTGEPTGELFF
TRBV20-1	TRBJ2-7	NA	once	TGCAGTGCTAGTTTGACGCTAGCTGGAAGCGAGCAGTACTTC	CSASLTLAGSEQYF
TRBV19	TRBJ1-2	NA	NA	TGTGCCAGTATACAGGAGGGTGAGAACTATGGCTACACCTTC	CASIQEGENYGYTF
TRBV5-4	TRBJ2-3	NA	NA	TGTGCCAGCACCCTAGAAGTCAGGGGTTCGGGTACGCAGTATTTT	CASTLEVRGSGTQYF
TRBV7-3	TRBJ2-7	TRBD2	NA	TGTGCCAGCAGCTTAAAAGCGGGAGATACATACGAGCAGTACTTC	CASSLKAGDTYEQYF
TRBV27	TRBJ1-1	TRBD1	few	TGTGCCAGCAGAGTAGACAGGGTACAAACTGAAGCTTTCTTT	CASRVDRVQTEAFF
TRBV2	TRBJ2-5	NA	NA	TGTGCCAGCAGAGGACAGTTTATGGAGACCCAGTACTTC	CASRGQFMETQYF
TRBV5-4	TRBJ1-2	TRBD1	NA	TGTGCCAGCAGCCCCGGACAGGCCCATAACTATGGCTACACCTTC	CASSPGQAHNYGYTF
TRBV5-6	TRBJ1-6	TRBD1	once	TGTGCCAGCAGCTTGGTGGGACAGGGAATCTCACCCCTCCACTTT	CASSLVGQGISPLHF
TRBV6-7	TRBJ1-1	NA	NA	TGTGCTTGTCTGGGCGGGTTGAACACTGAAGCTTTCTTT	CACLGGLNTEAFF
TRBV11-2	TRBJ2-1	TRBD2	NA	TGTGCCAGCAACTCCGAGCGGGGGGGCTGGTACAATGAGCAGTTCTTC	CASNSERGGWYNEQFF
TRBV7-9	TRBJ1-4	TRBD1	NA	TGTGCCAGCAGAGCTAAGGGGGCGCGTAATGAAAAACTGTTTTTT	CASRAKGARNEKLFF
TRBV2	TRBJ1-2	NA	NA	TGTGCCAGCAGTGAAGGAGGTAACTATGGCTACACCTTC	CASSEGGNYGYTF
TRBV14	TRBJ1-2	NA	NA	TGTGCCAGCAGCCAAGATATCTGGGAGACCCGAAATGGCTACACCTTC	CASSQDIWETRNGYTF
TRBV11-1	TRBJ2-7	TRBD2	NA	TGTGCCAGCAGCCCGCGGCTAGCGGGGGTCCTGTACTTC	CASSPRLAGVLYF
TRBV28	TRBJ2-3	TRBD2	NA	TGTGCCAGCAGTTTAGCGGGGGTGGGCACAGATACGCAGTATTTT	CASSLAGVGTDTQYF
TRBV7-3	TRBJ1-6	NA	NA	TGTGCCAGCAGCTTCGGGGTCGGGAATTCACCCCTCCACTTT	CASSFGVGNSPLHF
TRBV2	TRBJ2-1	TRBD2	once	TGTGCCAGCAGGGAACCGGGACTAGCGGGGGGGCCTTTCCTCTTC	CASREPGLAGGPFLF
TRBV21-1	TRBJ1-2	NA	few	TGTGCCAGCAGCATGGGGACAGGGGGCGATGGCTACACCTTC	CASSMGTGGDGYTF
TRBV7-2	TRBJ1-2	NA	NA	TGTGCCAGCAGCATACACTCGGGGGTCCTATATGGCTACACCTTC	CASSIHSGVLYGYTF
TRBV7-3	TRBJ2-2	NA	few	TGTGCCAGCAGCTTAGACATAAACACCGGGGAGCTGTTTTTT	CASSLDINTGELFF
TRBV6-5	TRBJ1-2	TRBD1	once	TGTGCCAGCAGTTCGGGACAGGGCTTCTATGGCTACACCTTC	CASSSGQGFYGYTF
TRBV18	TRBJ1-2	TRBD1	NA	TGTGCCAGCTCACCGATATCAGGGGGCAATGGCTACACCTTC	CASSPISGGNGYTF
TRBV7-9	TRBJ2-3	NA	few	TGTGCCAGCAGCTTAGAGCGGTGGAGTATCACAGATACGCAGTATTTT	CASSLERWSITDTQYF
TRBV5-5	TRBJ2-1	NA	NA	TGTGCCAGCAGCTTGGGGCTGAATTCCTACAATGAGCAGTTCTTC	CASSLGLNSYNEQFF